This T cell receptor beta chain was sequenced for a study of cytomegalovirus exposure and HLA in healthy donors. There are 16 residues in the CDR3. J gave up 2 bases and V 0 bases, and 4 bases lay outside the gene matches. CDR1 and CDR2 (germline): SGDLS, YYNGEE. In the PCR, 60 Vbeta and 13 Jbeta primers were used. Clones were read by immunoSEQ multiplex PCR, and TCRdb kept only the in-frame ones, dropping some. The repertoire holds 110,000 or so clones, 82% seen once, with roughly 2.5% in the top ten. Comments on this clone: Antigen specificity is unknown.

Findings and limits, study-wide: TCR beta V segments were, for the most part, productive about 87% or about 30% of the time in an earlier analysis. Presence/absence analyses assumed roughly uniform sequencing depth across donors. Later on, a genetic analysis was performed. It linked a missense variant in DCLRE1C with V- and J-gene trimming of TCR beta.

Sequenced material: PBMCs. The TCR comes from a woman aged 18-29 years in good health and CMV-seronegative. This chain joins TRBV9 and TRBJ2-2; 7 positions agree with TRBD1. CDR3 sequence reads: CASSVAGTVNTGELFF. The CDR3 bases are TGTGCCAGCAGCGTAGCGGGGACAGTCAACACCGGGGAGCTGTTTTTT.